In its sample, the clone carrying this TCR beta chain was seen once. The antigen remains undetermined. This sample was included in a study of shared clonotypes between healthy human individuals. Findings of the study overall: Naive CD4 clonotypes overlapped across a few donors at roughly 5%.

The donors were all Caucasian adults (living in Nashville, Tennessee). CDR1 is SEHNR and CDR2 is FQNEAQ in the germline V gene (reference sequence). V shed 1 base and J shed 9 bases, with 4 bases lying between them. The CDR3 is 11 amino acids. This was a deep-level run. Across several immunoSEQ plates, the genomic DNA of each subset was split evenly. Sequencing was performed with immunoSEQ multiplex PCR; in TCRdb, only in-frame clones are kept and a portion is missing. The sample carries about 980,000 clones, 76% recorded once. The chain combines TRBV7-9 with TRBJ2-1; D remains unclear. Sequencing input: memory CD4+ T cells sorted from blood. Regarding subset: CD45RA-negative fraction. The clonotype was recovered from a man younger than 35 in good health. CDR3 loop: CASSLEREQFF. DNA for the CDR3: TGTGCCAGCAGCTTAGAGCGTGAGCAGTTCTTC.